These 24 T cell receptor beta chains were sequenced from one sample in a study of cytotoxic CD8 clonotypes in ibrutinib-treated CLL. Sequenced by immunoSEQ multiplex PCR; TCRdb stores in-frame clones only, minus some. The sample includes roughly 52,000 clones, around half seen only once; the top ten take approximately 30%. The sequencing used PBMCs, collected after 12 months of ibrutinib treatment. The receptor set was obtained from a human donor with chronic lymphocytic leukemia.

The genes are TRBV7-2 and TRBJ1-1, with 9 bases matching TRBD1. Germline lookup yields CDR1 SGHTA and CDR2 FQGNSA. The length of the CDR3 is 15 residues. The J segment lost 4 bases and the V segment lost 4 bases, leaving 7 bases of the junction unmatched. CDR3 protein: CASSYPTGGGTEAFF. The CDR3 DNA sequence: TGTGCCAGCAGCTATCCGACAGGGGGAGGCACTGAAGCTTTCTTT.

This chain links TRBV18 with TRBJ1-1; TRBD1 agrees at 10 bases. The J segment lost 7 bases and the V segment lost 5 bases, leaving 7 bases of the junction unmatched. The CDR3 spans 14 residues. The germline V gene encodes CDR1 KGHSH and CDR2 LQKENI. CDR3 region: CASSTRQGALEAFF. CDR3 nucleotide sequence: TGTGCCAGCTCAACCCGACAGGGGGCACTTGAAGCTTTCTTT.

V gene TRBV29-1 combines with J gene TRBJ2-1, with D hard to call. The ends were cut back, 4 bases at V and 5 bases at J, with 15 bases in the middle. The length of the CDR3 is 14 residues. Germline loops: CDR1 SQVTM, CDR2 ANQGSEA. The CDR3 loop reads CSVVLRPGHNEQFF. The CDR3 DNA follows: TGCAGCGTTGTTTTGCGCCCGGGCCACAATGAGCAGTTCTTC.

The chain uses TRBV5-8 and TRBJ1-2; weak D call: TRBD1 (5 bases). The V and J ends lost 0 bases and 5 bases respectively, with 11 bases between them. This CDR3 has 14 amino acids. Germline V gene data show CDR1 as SGHTS and CDR2 as YDEGEE. CDR3 in DNA: TGTGCCAGCAGCTTGGTATCGGGGGATTATGGCTACACCTTC. Translation gives CASSLVSGDYGYTF.

The genes are TRBV5-1 and TRBJ2-2, with 13 bases fitting TRBD2. With V trimmed by 1 base and J by 5 bases, 11 bases remained unmatched. CDR3 length: 19 amino acids. The germline gives CDR1 SGHRS, CDR2 YFSETQ. The CDR3 DNA reads as TGCGCCAGCAGCTTGAAACGCGGACTAGCGGGAGTATTAACCGGGGAGCTGTTTTTT. Its translation is CASSLKRGLAGVLTGELFF.

The rearrangement uses TRBV28 and TRBJ1-2; D may be TRBD1 (5 bases). This CDR3 has 12 amino acids. Germline CDR1 is MDHEN and CDR2 is SYDVKM. The V end was cut by 10 bases, the J end by 7 bases, with 16 bases between. DNA for the CDR3: TGTGCCACAGCACAGGTGGCCCCTGGCTACACCTTC. It specifies CATAQVAPGYTF.

This clone occurred many times. The V and J genes are TRBV14 and TRBJ1-2; no reliable D call. Trimming stripped 1 base from V and 3 bases from J, with 3 bases between. Germline values: CDR1 SGHDN, CDR2 FVKESK. The CDR3 covers 12 residues. The CDR3 region has the DNA TGTGCCAGCAGCCAAGGGCACTATGGCTACACCTTC. Its translation is CASSQGHYGYTF.

Only a few counts were recorded for this clone. This sequence joins TRBV25-1 and TRBJ1-2, with TRBD1 as a possible D gene (6 bases). V lost 3 bases, J lost 2 bases, and 13 bases lay in between. This CDR3 contains 15 residues. The germline gives CDR1 MGHDK, CDR2 SYGVNS. CDR3 protein: CASSEATGANYGYTF. The CDR3 region has the DNA TGTGCCAGCAGTGAGGCGACAGGCGCCAACTATGGCTACACCTTC.

This clone was counted a few times. The chain couples TRBV15 to TRBJ1-1; D gene unclear. Germline-derived CDR1 and CDR2 are LNHNV and YYDKDF (reference sequence). This CDR3 spans 14 amino acids. Between the trimmed V and J ends, which lost 1 base and 10 bases, there was a span of 16 bases. The CDR3 region is CATSRGDSGYRAFF. The DNA for the CDR3 is TGTGCCACCAGCAGAGGGGATAGTGGGTACCGAGCTTTCTTT.

This clone has a count of ten or more. The V and J genes are TRBV9 and TRBJ2-1, with 7 bases fitting TRBD2. The ends lost 0 bases at V and 5 bases at J; junction bases unmatched: 8. Germline V gene sequence: CDR1 SGDLS, CDR2 YYNGEE. The CDR3 extends over 16 amino acids. The CDR3 region has the DNA TGTGCCAGCAGCGTAGAAGTACGGGGGGAAAACAATGAGCAGTTCTTC. This codes for CASSVEVRGENNEQFF.

The chain is built from TRBV28 and TRBJ2-3; no definite D call. CDR1 and CDR2 (germline): MDHEN, SYDVKM. Trimming pared 4 bases from V and 2 bases from J, leaving 7 bases between. This CDR3 is built from 13 residues. The CDR3 coding sequence is TGTGCCAGCAGTTCGGACCCCACAGATACGCAGTATTTT. This gives the protein CASSSDPTDTQYF.

In this sample, this clone turned up a few times. The chain employs TRBV14 and TRBJ1-3, with D unresolved. The CDR3 extends over 15 amino acids. V was trimmed by 4 bases and J by 4 bases, leaving 14 bases between them. Per germline, CDR1 SGHDN and CDR2 FVKESK. The CDR3 is CASSPQSLSGNTIYF. The CDR3 coding sequence is TGTGCCAGCAGCCCCCAATCCTTGTCCGGAAACACCATATATTTT.

The V gene is TRBV19, the J gene TRBJ1-5, with D hard to call. Trimming left V 7 bases short and J 0 bases short, with 10 bases between. This CDR3 is built from 14 residues. CDR1 LNHDA and CDR2 SQIVND come from the germline V gene (reference sequence). This CDR3 is CASIGHHSNQPQHF. In nucleotides, the CDR3 is TGTGCCAGTATCGGGCATCATAGCAATCAGCCCCAGCATTTT.

This clone was picked up many times. The V and J genes are TRBV5-4 and TRBJ1-1; TRBD1 is a possible D gene (6 bases). Germline loops: CDR1 SGHNT, CDR2 YYREEE (reference sequence). The V and J ends lost 2 bases and 6 bases respectively, with 14 bases between them. There are 14 residues in the CDR3. CDR3 sequence reads: CASSFYRAGAEAFF. The DNA of the CDR3 is TGTGCCAGCAGCTTCTACAGGGCAGGAGCTGAAGCTTTCTTT.

The chain has TRBV29-1 and TRBJ2-1, with 7 bases matching TRBD2. Trimming took 4 bases from V and 5 from J; bases not matched to a gene: 5. The germline CDR1 and CDR2 sequences are SQVTM and ANQGSEA. The CDR3 runs to 13 residues. Here the CDR3 reads CSVVTSIDNEQFF. Here the CDR3 DNA reads TGCAGCGTTGTGACTAGCATCGACAATGAGCAGTTCTTC.

The rearrangement links TRBV28 to TRBJ1-1; D unclear. The CDR3 extends over 15 amino acids. CDR1 MDHEN and CDR2 SYDVKM come from the germline V gene. The V end lost 4 bases, the J end lost 5 bases, and 17 bases lay between the germline ends. The CDR3 reads CASSWRPPEGTEAFF. CDR3 bases: TGTGCCAGCAGTTGGCGACCGCCGGAGGGAACTGAAGCTTTCTTT.

This clone was picked up many times. This chain connects TRBV15 to TRBJ1-4, with D uncertain. Germline lookup yields CDR1 LNHNV and CDR2 YYDKDF (reference sequence). The CDR3 extends over 13 amino acids. V shed 0 bases and J shed 10 bases, with 9 bases lying between them. CDR3 region: CATSRDTGGKLFF. The CDR3 coding sequence is TGTGCCACCAGCAGAGATACGGGTGGAAAACTGTTTTTT.

The gene calls are TRBV14 and TRBJ1-3; D gene ambiguous. CDR3 size: 12 residues. V was pared by 0 bases and J by 7 bases, with 4 bases between. Germline-derived CDR1 and CDR2 are SGHDN and FVKESK. CDR3 sequence reads: CASSQDRNTIYF. The CDR3 region has the DNA TGTGCCAGCAGCCAAGATCGGAACACCATATATTTT.

This clone was seen only a few times. This chain connects TRBV19 to TRBJ2-7, with TRBD2 matching 7 bases. This CDR3 spans 16 amino acids. Looked up from germline, CDR1 is LNHDA and CDR2 is SQIVND (reference sequence). V trimming: 4 bases; J trimming: 7 bases; junction bases outside the gene matches: 16. The DNA of the CDR3 is TGTGCCAGTAGTACCGGAGGGCAGGGAGGGGACTGGGAGCAGTACTTC. Its translation: CASSTGGQGGDWEQYF. The full variable domain, in which reference TRBV19 and TRBJ2-7 provide the parts outside the CDR3, is DGGITQSPKYLFRKEGQNVTLSCEQNLNHDAMYWYRQDPGQGLRLIYYSQIVNDFQKGDIAEGYSVSREKKESFPLTVTSAQKNPTAFYLCASSTGGQGGDWEQYFGPGTRLTVT.

V and J are TRBV10-3 and TRBJ2-7; D is unclear. This CDR3 is 16 amino acids long. Trimming cost V 0 bases and J 3 bases, with 15 bases left between them. CDR1 and CDR2 from the germline V gene are ENHRY and SYGVKD. The CDR3 protein is CAISESSFAANYEQYF. CDR3 bases: TGTGCCATCAGTGAGTCGAGTTTTGCGGCAAACTACGAGCAGTACTTC.

In DNA form, the CDR3 reads TGTGCCAGCTGGAACAGGGCCGGTTCACCCCTCCACTTT. It encodes CASWNRAGSPLHF. The chain uses TRBV2 and TRBJ1-6; tentatively, D is TRBD1 (6 bases). The CDR3 loop spans 13 amino acids. Between the trimmed V and J ends, which lost 8 bases and 9 bases, there was a span of 14 bases. CDR1 is SNHLY and CDR2 is FYNNEI in the germline V gene.

This rearrangement joins TRBV29-1 to TRBJ1-1; D is perhaps TRBD1 (5 bases). Trimming pared 6 bases from V and 10 bases from J, leaving 15 bases between. The CDR3 sequence is 11 residues long. CDR1 SQVTM and CDR2 ANQGSEA come from the germline V gene. CDR3 DNA: TGCAGCGTGGCCCGGGGGACGCTAGCTTTCTTT. Residues: CSVARGTLAFF.

The count of this clone is one. The chain uses TRBV11-2 and TRBJ1-6; D gene ambiguous. Looked up from germline, CDR1 is SGHAT and CDR2 is FQNNGV. The V gene lost 2 bases and the J gene lost 6 bases, with 11 bases spanning the gap. The CDR3 loop spans 15 amino acids. CDR3 DNA: TGTGCCAGCAGCTTAACCCCGGGGAGTAATTCACCCCTCCACTTT. This translates into CASSLTPGSNSPLHF.

The chain employs TRBV19 and TRBJ2-3; D is perhaps TRBD2 (5 bases). Trimming removed 4 bases from V and 6 bases from J, with 8 bases in between. This CDR3 contains 12 residues. CDR1 and CDR2 (germline): LNHDA, SQIVND (reference sequence). The CDR3 nucleotides are TGTGCCAGTAGTACCGGAGGTGATACGCAGTATTTT. Translating it yields CASSTGGDTQYF.